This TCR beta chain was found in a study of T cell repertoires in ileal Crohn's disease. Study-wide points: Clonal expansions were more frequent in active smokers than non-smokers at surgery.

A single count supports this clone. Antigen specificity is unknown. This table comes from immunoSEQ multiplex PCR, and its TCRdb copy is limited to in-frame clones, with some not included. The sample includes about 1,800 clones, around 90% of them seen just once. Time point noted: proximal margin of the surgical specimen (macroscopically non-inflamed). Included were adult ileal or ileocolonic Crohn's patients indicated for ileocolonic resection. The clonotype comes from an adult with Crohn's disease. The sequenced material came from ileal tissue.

The DNA for the CDR3 is TGTGCCAGCAGTCAACCGGGACTAGCCACAAATCAGCAGTTCTTC. Encoded protein: CASSQPGLATNQQFF. The chain combines TRBV6-1 with TRBJ2-1, with 9 bases aligning to TRBD2. After removal of 5 bases from V and 11 bases from J, the junction contained 13 bases not matched to a gene. In germline, CDR1 is MNHNS, CDR2 SASEGT. CDR3 size: 15 residues.